Listed here is a single TCR beta chain. This CDR3 comprises 15 residues. Germline CDR1 and CDR2: MNHEY and SVGAGI. V was pared by 5 bases and J by 4 bases, with 8 bases of the junction left unmatched. This record belongs to a study of PD-L1 blockade in urothelial cancer. Study at large: Blood drawn 3 weeks (second dose) and 6 weeks after treatment start was analyzed. Typically, measured as a median, blood samples had approximately 130,000 T cells.

Templates that were synthetic TCR analogs were spiked into each PCR. Sequencing was performed with immunoSEQ multiplex PCR; in TCRdb, only in-frame clones are kept and a portion is missing. The table records 38,000 or so clones, around four fifths of them present only once. The material sequenced was PBMCs, taken around atezolizumab (anti-PD-L1) treatment. The chain combines TRBV6-5 with TRBJ1-5, with 7 nucleotides matching TRBD1. The receptor comes from a man aged 55 to 70 with urothelial cancer. CDR3 nucleotide sequence: TGTGCCAGCAGTCCAGCCGGGACAGAGAATCAGCCCCAGCATTTT. Amino acid sequence: CASSPAGTENQPQHF.